The 24 T cell receptor beta chains in this list originate from one sample, sequenced in a study of blood T cell repertoires in COVID-19 (dated by TCRdb to 2019 to 2021). Receptor libraries were prepared by the immunoSEQ multiplex PCR assay. This immuneACCESS table, as held by TCRdb, lists in-frame sequences with V and J called but not all clones. Of the missing ones, under half trace to an unresolved V gene in checked studies; the others have no known cause. For this sample the table gives 190,000 or so clones, of which about four fifths were detected only once. Together, the top ten hold roughly 7% of the sample. The sample taken for sequencing was PBMCs or T cells enriched from blood (not recorded which). Receptor source: a man between 35 and 55 years old who had recovered from COVID-19.

V is TRBV5-5 and J is TRBJ1-5, with unresolved D. The germline CDR1 and CDR2 sequences are SGHKS and YYEKEE (reference sequence). V dropped 0 bases and J dropped 2 bases, with 12 bases sitting between them. This CDR3 has 16 amino acids. The CDR3 spells CASSLEAGLRNQPQHF. The CDR3 coding sequence is TGTGCCAGCAGCTTGGAGGCAGGCTTGCGCAATCAGCCCCAGCATTTT.

This chain joins TRBV29-1 and TRBJ2-7; no firm D call. Germline CDR1 and CDR2: SQVTM and ANQGSEA. Trimming removed 4 bases at V and 6 bases at J, with 13 bases between. The CDR3 has 12 amino acids. CDR3: CSVGRQDGEQYF. The CDR3 DNA follows: TGCAGCGTTGGAAGGCAGGATGGCGAGCAGTACTTC.

The CDR3 region has the DNA TGTGCCAGCAGCCAAGATCGAGGGACAGCTAATGAAAAACTGTTTTTT. This gives the protein CASSQDRGTANEKLFF. The J gene is TRBJ1-4, the V gene TRBV4-2; 7 nucleotides agree with TRBD1. CDR1 LGHNA and CDR2 YNFKEQ come from the germline V gene. CDR3 length: 16 residues. V lost 0 bases, J lost 3 bases, and 4 bases stayed unmatched.

The chain has TRBV7-9 and TRBJ1-2; TRBD1 might be the D (5 bases). V lost 8 bases and J 6 bases, leaving 13 bases between the germline ends. The CDR3 runs 12 residues. The germline CDR1 and CDR2 sequences are SEHNR and FQNEAQ (reference sequence). The chain's CDR3 is CASVRDLDGYTF. The CDR3 DNA reads TGTGCCAGCGTGAGGGACTTGGATGGCTACACCTTC.

The chain joins TRBV7-2 to TRBJ2-1; 8 nucleotides match TRBD2. The V and J ends lost 6 bases and 1 base, in that order; junction bases with no gene match: 5. This CDR3 has 15 residues. From germline, CDR1 is SGHTA and CDR2 FQGNSA. CDR3 in DNA: TGTGCCAGCAGTTATAGCGGGGCGTCCTACAATGAGCAGTTCTTC. This translates into CASSYSGASYNEQFF.

J is TRBJ1-6 and V is TRBV5-3; 7 nucleotides agree with TRBD1. TRBV5-3 is annotated as an ORF whose role is uncertain. The CDR3 spans 13 residues. V dropped 8 bases and J dropped 8; count of bases not matched to a gene: 7. CDR3 nucleotides: TGTGCCAGCCCGGGACAGCCGGATTCACCCCTCCACTTT. Translating gives CASPGQPDSPLHF.

The gene calls are TRBV6-6 and TRBJ1-5, with 7 bases lining up with TRBD1. Trimming took 8 bases from V and 3 from J; bases not matched to a gene: 4. This CDR3 is built from 13 residues. CDR1 and CDR2 from the germline V gene are MNHNY and SVGAGI (reference sequence). CDR3 sequence reads: CASAGGINQPQHF. CDR3 nucleotide sequence: TGTGCCAGCGCAGGGGGAATCAATCAGCCCCAGCATTTT.

This clone came up once. This sequence joins TRBV3-1 (or the pseudogene TRBV3-2) and TRBJ1-3; D is unclear. V gave up 4 bases and J gave up 1 base, with 8 bases separating them. Germline values: CDR1 LGHDT, CDR2 YNNKEL (reference sequence). The CDR3 runs to 14 residues. DNA of the CDR3: TGTGCCAGCAGCCCCCGGGGATCTGGAAACACCATATATTTT. Translation: CASSPRGSGNTIYF.

The V and J genes are TRBV7-9 and TRBJ2-2; 7 bases align to TRBD1. Trimming cost V 9 bases and J 4 bases; bases outside gene matches: 14. Germline V gene lookup returns CDR1 SEHNR and CDR2 FQNEAQ (reference sequence). CDR3 size: 16 residues. CDR3 loop: CARSGSGGLSTGELFF. Here the CDR3 DNA reads TGTGCCAGGAGTGGATCAGGGGGTCTATCCACCGGGGAGCTGTTTTTT.

The rearrangement links TRBV5-4 to TRBJ2-3, with 7 bases lining up with TRBD1. CDR1 and CDR2 (germline): SGHNT, YYREEE (reference sequence). This CDR3 has 19 residues. V gave up 1 base and J gave up 3 bases; unmatched junction bases: 17. The CDR3 region is CASSLFGGLRQGLTDTQYF. CDR3 DNA: TGTGCCAGCAGCTTGTTTGGGGGATTAAGACAGGGATTGACAGATACGCAGTATTTT.

The chain joins TRBV11-3 to TRBJ2-7, with 9 bases matching TRBD1. Trimming removed 4 bases from V and 6 bases from J; junction bases left unmatched: 4. This CDR3 has 13 amino acids. Germline CDR1 SGHNT, CDR2 YENEEA. CDR3: CASSSYRGREQYF. CDR3 sequence (DNA): TGTGCCAGCAGCTCCTACAGGGGGCGCGAGCAGTACTTC.

The DNA of the CDR3 is TGTGCCAGCAGCAGACAGCTGGATGAAAAACTGTTTTTT. It is translated as CASSRQLDEKLFF. This chain links TRBV5-4 with TRBJ1-4; the D gene is possibly TRBD1 (5 bases). Trimming took off 4 bases at V and 6 bases at J, with 10 bases between the two ends. The CDR3 totals 13 residues. Germline assignment: CDR1 SGHNT and CDR2 YYREEE (reference sequence).

This rearrangement joins TRBV6-2 or TRBV6-3 to TRBJ2-3; D ambiguous. Trimming cost V 1 base and J 4 bases, with 15 bases left between them. CDR3 length: 16 amino acids. Per germline, CDR1 MNHEY and CDR2 SVGEGT. CDR3 bases: TGTGCCAGCAGTTACTTTCCTCCCTCCGGAGCAGATACGCAGTATTTT. Its translation is CASSYFPPSGADTQYF.

The gene calls are TRBV23-1 and TRBJ1-1; TRBD1 might be the D (5 bases). TRBV23-1 is an ORF; its function is uncertain. V lost 4 bases and J lost 7, with 25 bases in between. There are 17 residues in the CDR3. In DNA, the CDR3 is TGCGCCAGCAGTCTTACACCGGGGGTCGAGAGTGGAGGTGAAGCTTTCTTT. This codes for CASSLTPGVESGGEAFF.

The sample holds a few counts of this clone. This chain uses TRBV2 with TRBJ2-2, with 8 bases matching TRBD2. Germline V gives CDR1 SNHLY, CDR2 FYNNEI. The CDR3 is 14 amino acids. The V and J ends lost 7 bases and 8 bases, in that order; junction bases with no gene match: 9. CDR3 nucleotides: TGTGCCAGCAAACAACTAGCGGTCGGGGGGGAGCTGTTTTTT. Residues: CASKQLAVGGELFF.

The chain combines TRBV14 with TRBJ2-7, with D possibly matching TRBD2 (5 bases). V was shortened by 4 bases and J by 2 bases, with 12 bases between the two germline ends. The CDR3 covers 14 residues. Germline-derived CDR1 and CDR2 are SGHDN and FVKESK. The DNA of the CDR3 is TGTGCCAGCAGCCGTTCGGGAAGCACCTACGAGCAGTACTTC. Amino acids: CASSRSGSTYEQYF.

J is TRBJ2-5 and V is TRBV20-1; D is uncertain. This CDR3 region has 10 residues. Germline V gene data show CDR1 as DFQATT and CDR2 as SNEGSKA (reference sequence). Trimming pared 7 bases from V and 2 bases from J, leaving 5 bases between. The CDR3 DNA follows: TGCAGTGGAGTTCAAGAGACCCAGTACTTC. As protein: CSGVQETQYF.

In its sample, this clone was seen a few times. CDR3 sequence (DNA): TGTGCCAGCAGCCGACAAGCGGGGGTCGGGGATACGCAGTATTTT. As protein: CASSRQAGVGDTQYF. This chain connects TRBV11-1 to TRBJ2-3; 8 bases match TRBD2. Per the germline V gene, CDR1 is SGHAT and CDR2 is FQDESV (reference sequence). CDR3 length: 15 amino acids. V was pared by 5 bases and J by 6 bases, with 10 bases of the junction left unmatched.

The V and J genes are TRBV19 and TRBJ1-4; D is uncertain. Trimming removed 7 bases at V and 10 bases at J, with 19 bases between. The CDR3 contains 14 residues. Germline V CDR1 and CDR2: LNHDA, SQIVND (reference sequence). CDR3 nucleotides: TGTGCCAGTACCGAAGGGAGGGATTTCGGAAAACTGTTTTTT. Translating it yields CASTEGRDFGKLFF. The full variable domain, with the rest looked up from reference TRBV19 and TRBJ1-4, is DGGITQSPKYLFRKEGQNVTLSCEQNLNHDAMYWYRQDPGQGLRLIYYSQIVNDFQKGDIAEGYSVSREKKESFPLTVTSAQKNPTAFYLCASTEGRDFGKLFFGSGTQLSVL.

The chain combines TRBV13 with TRBJ2-2; 9 positions agree with TRBD1. With V trimmed by 3 bases and J by 3 bases, 5 bases remained unmatched. The CDR3 runs 16 residues. Germline V CDR1 and CDR2: PRHDT, FYEKMQ (reference sequence). The CDR3 DNA reads as TGTGCCAGCAGCTTTCAATGGACAGGGGACACCGGGGAGCTGTTTTTT. Its translation: CASSFQWTGDTGELFF.

This chain links TRBV3-1 (or the pseudogene TRBV3-2) with TRBJ1-6, with no clear D. Germline-derived CDR1 and CDR2 are LGHDT and YNNKEL (reference sequence). Trimming cost V 4 bases and J 7 bases, with 8 bases left between them. The CDR3 has 13 amino acids. CDR3 nucleotide sequence: TGTGCCAGCAGCCTTGGCCGAAATTCACCCCTCCACTTT. Translation gives CASSLGRNSPLHF.

The CDR3 reads CASSLGSVLSGNTIYF. The CDR3 DNA reads as TGCGCCAGCAGCTTGGGGTCCGTACTCTCTGGAAACACCATATATTTT. The genes are TRBV5-1 and TRBJ1-3; no clear D gene. The ends were cut back, 0 bases at V and 0 bases at J, with 10 bases in the middle. CDR3 length: 16 residues. Looked up from germline, CDR1 is SGHRS and CDR2 is YFSETQ.

The chain joins TRBV7-9 to TRBJ1-2; no clear D. The CDR3 has 12 amino acids. In germline, CDR1 is SEHNR, CDR2 FQNEAQ (reference sequence). V was pared by 5 bases and J by 4 bases, with 8 bases between. CDR3 DNA sequence: TGTGCCAGCAGCGCGGATCTCTATGGCTACACCTTC. Encoded protein: CASSADLYGYTF.

The V call is TRBV6-1, the J call TRBJ1-2; no clear D gene. The CDR3 is made up of 12 amino acids. Between the trimmed V and J ends, which lost 2 bases and 5 bases, there was a span of 6 bases. Germline CDR1 and CDR2: MNHNS and SASEGT. CDR3 protein: CASSELRYGYTF. CDR3 DNA sequence: TGTGCCAGCAGTGAACTTCGGTATGGCTACACCTTC.